What follows describes a single T cell receptor (beta chain). This sample was included in a study of T-cell reconstitution after alpha-beta-depleted transplantation in children. The CDR3 extends over 14 amino acids. Per germline, CDR1 MNHEY and CDR2 SMNVEV (reference sequence). The V and J ends lost 3 bases and 4 bases respectively, with 13 bases between them. Unique molecular identifiers were built into the TCRbeta library. One entry per CDR3 protein, called by TCRdb with MiXCR from the PCR reads. The repertoire holds about 690,000 distinct CDR3 sequences, with around 17% as singletons. Specimen: PBMCs from the stem cell graft donor, collected from the stem cell graft. The TCR comes from a human donor who donated a stem cell graft to a child with acute myeloid leukemia. The gene calls are TRBV27 and TRBJ2-7; possible D gene TRBD1, 6 bases. The CDR3 coding sequence is TGTGCCAGCAGTTTTGGGGGCCTACTATACGAGCAGTACTTC. Protein: CASSFGGLLYEQYF.